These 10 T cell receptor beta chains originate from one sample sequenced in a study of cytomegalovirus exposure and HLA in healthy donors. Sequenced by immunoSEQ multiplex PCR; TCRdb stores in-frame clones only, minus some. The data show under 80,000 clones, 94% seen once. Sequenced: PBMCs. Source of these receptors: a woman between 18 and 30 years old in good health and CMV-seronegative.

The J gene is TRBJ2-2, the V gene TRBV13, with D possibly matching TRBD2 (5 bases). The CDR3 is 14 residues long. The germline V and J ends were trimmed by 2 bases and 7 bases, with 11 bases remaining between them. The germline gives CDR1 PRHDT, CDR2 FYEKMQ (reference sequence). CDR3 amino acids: CASSLITGSGELFF. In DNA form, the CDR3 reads TGTGCCAGCAGCTTAATCACTGGGAGCGGGGAGCTGTTTTTT.

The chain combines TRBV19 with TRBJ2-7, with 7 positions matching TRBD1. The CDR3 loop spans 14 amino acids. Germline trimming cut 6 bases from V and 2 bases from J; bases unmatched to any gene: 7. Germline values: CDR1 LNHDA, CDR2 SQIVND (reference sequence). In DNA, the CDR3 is TGTGCCAGTAGCACGACAGGGTTTCCCTACGAGCAGTACTTC. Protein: CASSTTGFPYEQYF.

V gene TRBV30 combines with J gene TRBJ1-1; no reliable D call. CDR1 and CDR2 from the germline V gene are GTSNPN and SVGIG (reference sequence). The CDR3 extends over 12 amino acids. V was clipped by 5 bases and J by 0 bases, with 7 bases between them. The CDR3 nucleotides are TGTGCCTGGGATAGTATGAACACTGAAGCTTTCTTT. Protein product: CAWDSMNTEAFF.

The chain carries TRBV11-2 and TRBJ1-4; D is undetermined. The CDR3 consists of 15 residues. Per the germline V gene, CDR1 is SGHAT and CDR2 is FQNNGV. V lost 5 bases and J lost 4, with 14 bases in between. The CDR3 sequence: CASSPVRASNEKLFF. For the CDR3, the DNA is TGTGCCAGCAGCCCAGTGAGGGCCAGTAATGAAAAACTGTTTTTT.

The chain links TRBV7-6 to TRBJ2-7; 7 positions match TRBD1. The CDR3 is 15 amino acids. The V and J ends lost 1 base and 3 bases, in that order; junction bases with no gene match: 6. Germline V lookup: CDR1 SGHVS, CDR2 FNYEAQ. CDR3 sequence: CASSLGRDSHYEQYF. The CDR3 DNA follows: TGTGCCAGCAGCTTAGGCCGGGACAGCCACTACGAGCAGTACTTC.

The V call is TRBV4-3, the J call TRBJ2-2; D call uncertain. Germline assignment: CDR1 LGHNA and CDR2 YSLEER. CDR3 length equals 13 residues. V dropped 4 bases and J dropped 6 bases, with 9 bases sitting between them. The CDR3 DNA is TGCGCCAGCAGCCTCAAGCTGGCCGGGGAGCTGTTTTTT. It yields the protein CASSLKLAGELFF.

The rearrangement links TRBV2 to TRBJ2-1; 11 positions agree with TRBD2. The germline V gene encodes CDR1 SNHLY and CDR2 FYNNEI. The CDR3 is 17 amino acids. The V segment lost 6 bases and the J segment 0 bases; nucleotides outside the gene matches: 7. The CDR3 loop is CASRGLADLSSYNEQFF. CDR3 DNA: TGTGCCAGCAGGGGACTAGCGGACCTGAGCTCCTACAATGAGCAGTTCTTC.

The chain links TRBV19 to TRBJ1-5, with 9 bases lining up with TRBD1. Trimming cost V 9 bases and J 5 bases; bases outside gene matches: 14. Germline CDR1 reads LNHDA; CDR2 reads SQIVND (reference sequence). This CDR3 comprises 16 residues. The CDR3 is CASEVLGQGRYQPQHF. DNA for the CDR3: TGTGCCAGCGAAGTCTTAGGACAGGGGAGGTATCAGCCCCAGCATTTT.

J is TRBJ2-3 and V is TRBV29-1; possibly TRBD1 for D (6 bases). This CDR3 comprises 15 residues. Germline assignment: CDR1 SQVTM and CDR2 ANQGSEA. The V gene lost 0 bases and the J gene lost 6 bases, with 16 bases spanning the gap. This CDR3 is CSVEDRTVQRDTQYF. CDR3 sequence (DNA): TGCAGCGTTGAAGACCGGACAGTCCAGCGCGATACGCAGTATTTT.

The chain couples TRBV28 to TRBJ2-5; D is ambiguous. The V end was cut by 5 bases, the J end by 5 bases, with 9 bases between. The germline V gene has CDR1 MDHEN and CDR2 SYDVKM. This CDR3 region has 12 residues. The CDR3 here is CASSAGRETQYF. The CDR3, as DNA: TGTGCCAGCAGTGCCGGTCGGGAGACCCAGTACTTC.